This is a list of T cell receptor beta chains from one sample in a study of T cells in Graves' hyperthyroidism and ophthalmopathy. Via MiXCR, TCRdb re-called the multiplex PCR reads, giving one row per CDR3 protein. The sample carries around 700,000 distinct CDR3 sequences, about 19% recorded once. Material for sequencing was blood. Receptors were obtained from a woman aged 50 to 60 with Graves' hyperthyroidism that later progressed to Graves' ophthalmopathy. Both conserved end residues are part of each CDR3. Fields, in order: D gene, clone size, V gene, J gene, CDR3 protein. D genes are given only for firm matches. Not every row has a clone size; where given, it reads once, few, many or a size class.

>.|.|TRBV7-9|TRBJ1-2
CASSGRQVANYGYTF
>TRBD1|once|TRBV7-9|TRBJ2-5
CASSLSHTGGTGSQETQYF
>.|.|TRBV20-1|TRBJ1-2
CSAGRGTGNYGYTF
>.|many|TRBV7-9|TRBJ1-2
CASSPDRYGYTF
>TRBD2|.|TRBV14|TRBJ2-1
CASSQGGLADNEQFF
>.|many|TRBV7-6|TRBJ1-1
CASMKRDTRMNTEAFF
>.|many|TRBV18|TRBJ2-5
CASSPQRQETQYF
>.|.|TRBV5-4|TRBJ2-2
CASSLEAASLYTGELFF
>.|.|TRBV12-3/TRBV12-4|TRBJ1-1
CASSLNIGSPLEDTEAFF
>.|.|TRBV5-1|TRBJ1-1
CASSVGRGAAGTEAFF
>TRBD2|many|TRBV12-3/TRBV12-4|TRBJ2-1
CASSPNSGGSRNEQFF
>.|.|TRBV7-9|TRBJ1-4
CASSPSSVNEKLFF
>.|few|TRBV2|TRBJ1-5
CASSDAFVPNQPQHF
>.|.|TRBV6-1|TRBJ2-3
CASRQSGGNTDTQYF
>.|few|TRBV7-3|TRBJ2-6
CASSLTLGAGLSGANVLTF
>TRBD2|.|TRBV20-1|TRBJ2-3
CSARDLGTSGGRGKDTQYF
>.|few|TRBV4-1|TRBJ1-2
CASSPYSGRNYGYTF
>.|many|TRBV5-1|TRBJ1-1
CASSFLGARNTEAFF
>.|many|TRBV3-1|TRBJ2-7
CASSQEKPYEQYF
>.|.|TRBV12-3/TRBV12-4|TRBJ1-1
CASSLRDIRVEAFF
>.|few|TRBV20-1|TRBJ1-2
CSFQELYGYTF
>.|many|TRBV6-2/TRBV6-3|TRBJ1-1
CASSYSRARRAEAFF
>TRBD2|few|TRBV4-1|TRBJ2-7
CASSQGTSGGTNSYEQYF
>.|.|TRBV10-3|TRBJ2-7
CATARGGSYEQYF
>.|few|TRBV5-6|TRBJ1-1
CASSLGMWGNTEAFF
>.|many|TRBV12-3/TRBV12-4|TRBJ2-7
CASSPPEGTGVWEQYF
>.|.|TRBV6-1|TRBJ2-3
CAISNSGRPTDTQYF
>TRBD1|many|TRBV11-3|TRBJ2-2
CASSHGQGVYTGELFF
>.|many|TRBV12-3/TRBV12-4|TRBJ1-1
CASSFAFEAFF
>.|.|TRBV12-3/TRBV12-4|TRBJ1-1
CASQTGRGIEAFF
>TRBD1|many|TRBV14|TRBJ2-7
CASADRESYEQYF
>TRBD2|.|TRBV9|TRBJ2-3
CASSVATTSGASDTQYF
>.|many|TRBV6-1|TRBJ2-3
CASSEVMTQTSTDTQYF
>.|many|TRBV12-3/TRBV12-4|TRBJ1-1
CASSLLYRGAGTEAFF
>.|.|TRBV7-2|TRBJ1-5
CASSLEGGGIQPQHF
>.|.|TRBV3-1|TRBJ2-1
CASPTGRPYNEQFF